The clone carrying this T cell receptor (beta chain) was picked up many times. The antigen is not known. The data stem from a study of CD8 T cells in ankylosing spondylitis. Findings of the study overall: Reportedly, significant enrichment of disease-linked clones occurred in matched ankylosing spondylitis synovial fluid. Past research had described some motif variants in reactive arthritis synovial fluid and blood. Disease-associated clones were CD8+ and fairly uncommon in peripheral blood.

Using quantitative 5'-RACE with molecular barcodes, the authors made TCR beta libraries. TCRdb passed the 5' RACE reads through MiXCR, listing each CDR3 protein once. Here the sample spans about 39,000 distinct CDR3 sequences, around 3% being singletons. The sequenced material came from blood, either unsorted or a sorted T cell fraction (not recorded which). The receptor's source is a male donor with ankylosing spondylitis or in good health (not recorded which).

The CDR3 nucleotides are TGTGCCAGCAGCCCCCGACAGGGATACGACACAGATACGCAGTATTTT. Translating it yields CASSPRQGYDTDTQYF. This chain uses TRBV9 with TRBJ2-3, with 7 bases fitting TRBD1. CDR3 length equals 16 residues. Germline CDR1 and CDR2: SGDLS and YYNGEE. V was pared by 4 bases and J by 2 bases, with 10 bases of the junction left unmatched.